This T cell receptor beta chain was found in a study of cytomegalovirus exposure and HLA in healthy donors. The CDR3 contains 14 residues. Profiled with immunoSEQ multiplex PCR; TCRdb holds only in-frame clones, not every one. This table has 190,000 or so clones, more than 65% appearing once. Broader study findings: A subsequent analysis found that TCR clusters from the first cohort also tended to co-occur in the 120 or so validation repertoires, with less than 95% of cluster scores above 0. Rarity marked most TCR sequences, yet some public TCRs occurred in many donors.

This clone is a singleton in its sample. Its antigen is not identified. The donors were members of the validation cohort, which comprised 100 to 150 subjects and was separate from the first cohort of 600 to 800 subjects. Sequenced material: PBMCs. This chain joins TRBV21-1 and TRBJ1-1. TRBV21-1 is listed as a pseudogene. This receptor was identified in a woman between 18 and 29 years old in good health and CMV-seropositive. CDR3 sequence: CASSRTRGNTEAFF. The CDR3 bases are TGTGCCAGCAGCAGAACTCGGGGGAACACTGAAGCTTTCTTT.